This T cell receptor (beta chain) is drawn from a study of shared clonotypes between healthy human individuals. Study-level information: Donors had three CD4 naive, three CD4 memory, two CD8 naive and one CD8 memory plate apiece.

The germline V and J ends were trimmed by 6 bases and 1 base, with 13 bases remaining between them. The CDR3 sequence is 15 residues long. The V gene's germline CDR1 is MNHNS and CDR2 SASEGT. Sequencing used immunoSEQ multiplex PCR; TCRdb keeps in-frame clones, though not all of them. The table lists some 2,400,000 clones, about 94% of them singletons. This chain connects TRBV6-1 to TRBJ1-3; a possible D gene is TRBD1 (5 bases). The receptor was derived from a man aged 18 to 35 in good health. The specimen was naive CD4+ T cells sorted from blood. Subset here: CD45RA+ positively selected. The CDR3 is CASSVQEHSGNTIYF. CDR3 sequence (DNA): TGTGCCAGCAGCGTACAGGAGCATTCTGGAAACACCATATATTTT.